The source of this T cell receptor (beta chain) is a study of glioma-infiltrating T cells after dendritic cell vaccination. Using immunoSEQ multiplex PCR, the repertoire was profiled, and TCRdb retains in-frame clones only, with some absent. The data contain over 90,000 clones, 85% to 90% of them singletons. Material: blood, obtained before dendritic cell vaccination. The sequence came from a human donor with glioblastoma.

The CDR3 sequence is CASSTWTSGRSYEQYF. CDR3 coding DNA: TGTGCCAGCAGCACCTGGACTAGCGGGAGGTCTTACGAGCAGTACTTC. This chain uses TRBV2 with TRBJ2-7, with TRBD2 matching over 14 bases. Trimming removed 6 bases from V and 4 bases from J; junction bases left unmatched: 8. The CDR3 contains 16 residues. From germline, CDR1 is SNHLY and CDR2 FYNNEI.